These 8 T cell receptor beta chains were sequenced from one sample in a study of breast tumors, draining lymph nodes, adjacent tissues. TCRdb re-called the multiplex PCR reads with MiXCR, one entry per CDR3 protein. This sample has 180,000 or so distinct CDR3 sequences, with 30% to 40% found just once. The lymph nodes were axillary draining lymph nodes from breast cancer patients. The sample taken for sequencing was axillary lymph node tissue. Receptor source: a female donor with breast cancer. Some clones in this sample may be carry-over from other donors' samples.

There are many counts of this clonotype. The chain links TRBV3-1 to TRBJ1-6; no definite D call. Per germline, CDR1 LGHDT and CDR2 YNNKEL (reference sequence). V lost 1 base, J lost 2 bases, and 3 bases lay in between. CDR3 size: 14 residues. The CDR3 protein is CASSQGPYNSPLHF. The DNA for the CDR3 is TGTGCCAGCAGCCAAGGGCCCTATAATTCACCCCTCCACTTT. The entire variable domain, with the rest obtained from reference TRBV3-1 and TRBJ1-6, is as follows: DTAVSQTPKYLVTQMGNDKSIKCEQNLGHDTMYWYKQDSKKFLKIMFSYNNKELIINETVPNRFSPKSPDKAHLNLHINSLELGDSAVYFCASSQGPYNSPLHFGNGTRLTVT.

This clonotype was recorded many times. DNA for the CDR3: TGTGCCAGCAGTTCCCCGGGACAGGGGTTGTTTTTT. Its translation: CASSSPGQGLFF. The chain has TRBV3-1 and TRBJ2-2, with 10 positions matching TRBD1. CDR3 length equals 12 residues. CDR1 and CDR2 (germline): LGHDT, YNNKEL (reference sequence). The J segment lost 15 bases and the V segment lost 6 bases, leaving 7 bases of the junction unmatched.

This clonotype showed up many times. The chain is built from TRBV6-6 and TRBJ2-3; weak D call: TRBD1 (6 bases). There are 15 residues in the CDR3. The germline V gene encodes CDR1 MNHNY and CDR2 SVGAGI (reference sequence). Between the trimmed V and J ends, which lost 2 bases and 3 bases, there was a span of 12 bases. CDR3 amino acids: CASSYAVRGTDTQYF. For the CDR3, the DNA is TGTGCCAGCAGTTACGCGGTCAGGGGTACAGATACGCAGTATTTT.

This clonotype was recorded many times. This rearrangement joins TRBV5-1 to TRBJ2-5; D is perhaps TRBD2 (5 bases). V shed 4 bases and J shed 5 bases, with 21 bases lying between them. In germline, CDR1 is SGHRS, CDR2 YFSETQ. This CDR3 is built from 16 residues. CDR3 loop: CASSISGPTAGETQYF. The CDR3 region has the DNA TGCGCCAGCAGCATATCCGGGCCTACGGCGGGCGAGACCCAGTACTTC.

This clonotype was counted a few times. The rearrangement joins TRBV11-2 to TRBJ2-5; tentatively, D is TRBD1 or TRBD2 (5 bases each). Between the trimmed V and J ends, which lost 4 bases and 5 bases, there was a span of 26 bases. The V gene's germline CDR1 is SGHAT and CDR2 FQNNGV. The CDR3 is made up of 18 amino acids. For the CDR3, the DNA is TGTGCCAGCAGCTCCTTTTTTGGGACGCCGGGTCCGGGGGAGACCCAGTACTTC. Translated: CASSSFFGTPGPGETQYF.

This clonotype was counted many times. This chain joins TRBV28 and TRBJ2-5, with TRBD2 matching 9 bases. This CDR3 has 15 residues. V dropped 6 bases and J dropped 5; count of bases not matched to a gene: 10. From germline, CDR1 is MDHEN and CDR2 SYDVKM. The CDR3, as DNA: TGTGCCAGCAGAACGGGACTAGCCGGGGGTGAGACCCAGTACTTC. Amino acid sequence: CASRTGLAGGETQYF.

Worth noting for this clonotype: Relative to the germline gene, one junction end is altered; a read error may explain this. This chain uses TRBV6-5 with TRBJ2-7; TRBD2 aligns across 9 bases. Looked up from germline, CDR1 is MNHEY and CDR2 is SVGAGI. This CDR3 comprises 14 residues. CDR3 loop: CASSHSAGGHEQYF. CDR3 nucleotide sequence: TGTGCCAGCAGTCACTCGGCGGGGGGGCACGAGCAGTACTTC.

In its sample, this clonotype was seen many times. This sequence joins TRBV12-3 or TRBV12-4 and TRBJ2-3; 8 bases are a match to TRBD2. The length of the CDR3 is 13 residues. J gave up 4 bases and V 5 bases, and 2 bases lay outside the gene matches. In nucleotides, the CDR3 is TGTGCCAGCAGTGTGACTAGCGCAGATACGCAGTATTTT. As protein: CASSVTSADTQYF.